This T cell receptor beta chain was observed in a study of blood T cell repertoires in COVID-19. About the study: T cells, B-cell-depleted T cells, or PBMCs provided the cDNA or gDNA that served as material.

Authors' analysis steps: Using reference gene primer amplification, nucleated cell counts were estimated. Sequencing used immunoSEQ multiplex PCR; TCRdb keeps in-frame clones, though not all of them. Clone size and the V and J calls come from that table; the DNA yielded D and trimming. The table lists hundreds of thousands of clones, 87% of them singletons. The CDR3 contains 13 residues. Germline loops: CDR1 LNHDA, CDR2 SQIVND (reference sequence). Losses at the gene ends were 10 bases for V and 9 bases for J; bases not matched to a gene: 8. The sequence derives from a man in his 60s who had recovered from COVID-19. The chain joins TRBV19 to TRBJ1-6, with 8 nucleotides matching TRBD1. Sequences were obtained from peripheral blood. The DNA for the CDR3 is TGTGCCACCCACGGACAGGGTGGTTCACCCCTCCACTTT. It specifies CATHGQGGSPLHF. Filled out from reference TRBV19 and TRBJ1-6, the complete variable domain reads DGGITQSPKYLFRKEGQNVTLSCEQNLNHDAMYWYRQDPGQGLRLIYYSQIVNDFQKGDIAEGYSVSREKKESFPLTVTSAQKNPTAFYLCATHGQGGSPLHFGNGTRLTVT.